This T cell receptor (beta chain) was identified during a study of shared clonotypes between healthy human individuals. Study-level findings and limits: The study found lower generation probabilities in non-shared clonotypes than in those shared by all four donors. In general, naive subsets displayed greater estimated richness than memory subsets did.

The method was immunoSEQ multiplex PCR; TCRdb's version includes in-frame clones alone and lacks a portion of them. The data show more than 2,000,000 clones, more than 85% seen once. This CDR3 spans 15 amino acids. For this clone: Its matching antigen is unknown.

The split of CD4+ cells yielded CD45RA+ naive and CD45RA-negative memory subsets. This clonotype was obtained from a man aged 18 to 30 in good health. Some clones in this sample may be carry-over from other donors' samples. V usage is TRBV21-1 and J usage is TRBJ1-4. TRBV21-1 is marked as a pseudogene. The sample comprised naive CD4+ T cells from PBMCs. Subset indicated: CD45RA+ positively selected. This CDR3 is CASSKTGKVNEKLFF. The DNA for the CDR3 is TGTGCCAGCAGCAAAACCGGTAAAGTTAATGAAAAACTGTTTTTT.